This record covers a single T cell receptor (beta chain). As yet, its antigen is unknown. Version v3.0 of the immunoSEQ assay ran at survey level. Clones were sequenced by immunoSEQ multiplex PCR, and TCRdb holds only the in-frame ones, with some missing. The table lists tens of thousands of clones, around 90% of them singletons, with under 5.5% in the top ten. This entry belongs to a study of long-term antiretroviral therapy in people with HIV. Germline values: CDR1 LNHNV, CDR2 YYDKDF (reference sequence). V lost 0 bases and J lost 10, with 15 bases in between. The CDR3 runs 14 residues. Findings and caveats of the study: Missing from the dataset were any data on ART adherence, viral resistance or therapy changes. Pre-ART expanded TRB clones stayed dominant throughout, though often decreasing after ART.

People in the study who had HIV all got their treatment in the United States. The samples comprised roughly 0.9-11 million cryopreserved PBMC ahead of DNA extraction. The chain carries TRBV15 and TRBJ1-2; maybe TRBD1 (5 bases). This clonotype was obtained from a young man with HIV. The source was unsorted PBMCs, collected around 4.6 years after starting antiretroviral therapy. The CDR3 bases are TGTGCCACCAGCAGAGATGGATCAGGGTTGGTCTACACCTTC. It yields the protein CATSRDGSGLVYTF.